The following is a T cell receptor (beta chain) sequence with its context. Stated treatment: about 20 received Ad26.COV2.S at low or high dose, single or two shots; 5 received placebo; per-sample allocation not given. Day 63 after the first vaccine or placebo injection was the time point for sampling. Adults aged 18-55 years in Boston included the donor. The data stem from a study of Ad26.COV2.S vaccination and SARS-CoV-2 variants. As for the study in general: Administration of Ad26.COV2.S was intramuscular, either once or twice 56 days apart.

Clones were read by immunoSEQ multiplex PCR, and TCRdb kept only the in-frame ones, dropping some. Of some 420,000 clones listed, approximately 90% are singletons. Germline values: CDR1 MGHRA, CDR2 YSYEKL. V was pared by 0 bases and J by 7 bases, with 14 bases of the junction left unmatched. The CDR3 extends over 18 amino acids. The sample was peripheral blood, taken in a trial of Ad26.COV2.S vaccine versus placebo. The sequence derives from a person aged 18-65 years who received the Ad26.COV2.S COVID-19 vaccine or a placebo. The V and J genes are TRBV4-1 and TRBJ1-1; TRBD1 matches 10 bases. Here the CDR3 DNA reads TGCGCCAGCAGCCAAGATTGGACTCTCGGGACAGGGGACCATGAAGCTTTCTTT. This codes for CASSQDWTLGTGDHEAFF.